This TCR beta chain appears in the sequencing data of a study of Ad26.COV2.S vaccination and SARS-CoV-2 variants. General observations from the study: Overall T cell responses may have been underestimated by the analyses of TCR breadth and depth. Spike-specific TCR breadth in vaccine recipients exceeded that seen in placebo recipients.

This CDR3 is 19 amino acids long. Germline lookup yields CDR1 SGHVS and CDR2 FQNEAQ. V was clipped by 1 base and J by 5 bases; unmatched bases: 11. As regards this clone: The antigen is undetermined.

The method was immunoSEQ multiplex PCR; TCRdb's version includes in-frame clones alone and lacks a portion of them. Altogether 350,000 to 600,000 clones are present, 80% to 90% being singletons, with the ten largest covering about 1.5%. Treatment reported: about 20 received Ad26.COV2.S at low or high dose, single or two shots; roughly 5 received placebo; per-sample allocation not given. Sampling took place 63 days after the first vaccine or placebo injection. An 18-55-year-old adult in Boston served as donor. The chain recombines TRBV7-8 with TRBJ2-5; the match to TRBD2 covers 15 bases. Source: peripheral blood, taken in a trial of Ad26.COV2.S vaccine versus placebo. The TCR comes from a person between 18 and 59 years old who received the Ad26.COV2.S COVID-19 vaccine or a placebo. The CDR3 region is CASSLDPGLAGGGTETQYF. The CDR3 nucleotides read TGTGCCAGCAGCTTAGACCCGGGACTAGCGGGAGGAGGGACCGAGACCCAGTACTTC. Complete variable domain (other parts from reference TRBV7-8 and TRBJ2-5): GAGVSQSPRYKVAKRGQDVALRCDPISGHVSLFWYQQALGQGPEFLTYFQNEAQLDKSGLPSDRFFAERPEGSVSTLKIQRTQQEDSAVYLCASSLDPGLAGGGTETQYFGPGTRLLVL.